Listed below are T cell receptor beta chains from one sample, sequenced in a study of radiotherapy plus CTLA-4 blockade in lung cancer. The method was immunoSEQ multiplex PCR; TCRdb's version includes in-frame clones alone and lacks a portion of them. The sample has about 85,000 clones; 75% to 90% are singletons. The sample consisted of peripheral blood, taken from a patient treated with radiotherapy plus ipilimumab. The receptors derive from a human donor with non-small cell lung cancer who had a partial response to radiotherapy plus ipilimumab. CDR3s include the opening cysteine and the closing phenylalanine or tryptophan. A D gene is named only where the DNA matches it firmly. Clone size is shown for a subset of rows, as once, few, many or a class of expanded clone.

clone_size j_call d_call v_call cdr3_length cdr3_nt cdr3_aa
few TRBJ1-1 - TRBV15 14 TGTGCCACCAGCGCCCGCAGGGCGGGGGACTTGGCTTTCTTT CATSARRAGDLAFF
- TRBJ1-5 TRBD1 TRBV19 15 TGTGCCAGTAGCCCGACAGGGTATAGCAATCAGCCCCAGCATTTT CASSPTGYSNQPQHF
- TRBJ2-5 TRBD2 TRBV5-1 16 TGCGCCAGCAGCCCCGGAGCTAGCGGGAGTACAGAGACCCAGTACTTC CASSPGASGSTETQYF
- TRBJ2-1 - TRBV19 13 TGTGCCAGTAGTATATACAGGGCCGTTGAGCAGTTCTTC CASSIYRAVEQFF
- TRBJ2-1 TRBD2 TRBV7-9 15 TGTGCCAGCAGCTTAGTCGGCGGGAGGGCCTATGAGCAGTTCTTC CASSLVGGRAYEQFF
- TRBJ2-5 - TRBV18 14 TGTGCCAGCTCACCACCGACAAACCGAGAGACCCAGTACTTC CASSPPTNRETQYF
- TRBJ1-2 - TRBV4-1 16 TGCGCCAGCAGCCAAGAAGGGGCGGGGTCGATCTATGGCTACACCTTC CASSQEGAGSIYGYTF
- TRBJ2-3 TRBD2 TRBV5-1 15 TGCGCCAGCAGCTTGGGGGGCCTAGCGGGAGATACGCAGTATTTT CASSLGGLAGDTQYF
- TRBJ1-2 - TRBV7-3 13 TGTGCCAGCAGCCCCTCCGGGAGGGATGGCTACACCTTC CASSPSGRDGYTF
- TRBJ2-5 - TRBV4-1 17 TGCGCCAGCAGCCCCCGAGCACTAGTGGCGGGTTTAGAGACCCAGTACTTC CASSPRALVAGLETQYF
- TRBJ1-2 TRBD1 TRBV6-1 14 TGTGCCAGCAGTTCGGGACAGGTGAACTATGGCTACACCTTC CASSSGQVNYGYTF
- TRBJ1-2 - TRBV30 10 TGTGCCTGGAGGGACGTCAGGGTTACCTTC CAWRDVRVTF
- TRBJ2-1 TRBD2 TRBV30 16 TGTGCCTGGAGCCCCCCCGGGACTATAGGCTACAATGAGCAGTTCTTC CAWSPPGTIGYNEQFF
once TRBJ2-5 - TRBV5-1 14 TGCGCCAGCAGCTTGTCCGGGGTGGTAGAGACCCAGTACTTC CASSLSGVVETQYF
- TRBJ2-1 TRBD2 TRBV30 18 TGTGCCTGGCGTCACGGGACTAGCGGGGGGACCCCATACAATGAGCAGTTCTTC CAWRHGTSGGTPYNEQFF
- TRBJ2-1 TRBD2 TRBV5-1 17 TGCGCCAGCAGCCTCTTTGCGGAAGCGGGAGGTTTAAATGAGCAGTTCTTC CASSLFAEAGGLNEQFF
- TRBJ1-2 - TRBV2 12 TGTGCCAGCAAGGTGGGGGCGGGTGGCTACACCTTC CASKVGAGGYTF
- TRBJ1-1 TRBD1 TRBV28 15 TGTGCCAGCAGCGGAGGGGGCCAAGGAGACACTGAAGCTTTCTTT CASSGGGQGDTEAFF
- TRBJ2-3 - TRBV18 14 TGTGCCAGCTCACCACCGGCTAGCACAGATACGCAGTATTTT CASSPPASTDTQYF
- TRBJ1-1 - TRBV9 15 TGTGCCAGCAGAACACTGACAGGTTTGAACACTGAAGCTTTCTTT CASRTLTGLNTEAFF
- TRBJ1-2 - TRBV4-3 14 TGCGCCAGCAGCCAAGATGTGACAGGTACCGGCTACACCTTC CASSQDVTGTGYTF
- TRBJ2-2 TRBD2 TRBV7-9 16 TGTGCCAGCAGCCGCGGTACTAGCGGGAGTGTCGGGGAGCTGTTTTTT CASSRGTSGSVGELFF
few TRBJ2-2 - TRBV9 15 TGTGCCAGCAGCGTAGGAGGACTTAACACCGGGGAGCTGTTTTTT CASSVGGLNTGELFF
few TRBJ1-1 - TRBV5-1 15 TGCGCCAGCAGCCGTGGGCAGCCGGGGGGTGATGAAGCTTTCTTT CASSRGQPGGDEAFF
few TRBJ1-4 - TRBV2 14 TGTGCCAGCAGTGTTTTCGACCTCGGGGAAAAACTGTTTTTT CASSVFDLGEKLFF
- TRBJ1-5 - TRBV28 13 TGTGCCAGCAGTTTAAAGAGATATCAGCCCCAGCATTTT CASSLKRYQPQHF
once TRBJ1-1 - TRBV5-1 14 TGCGCCAGCAGCTTCGAACAGGGGAACACTGAAGCTTTCTTT CASSFEQGNTEAFF
- TRBJ1-2 TRBD1 TRBV6-1 15 TGTGCCAGCAGTTTAGGGACAGGGGGTTTTGGAGGCTACACCTTC CASSLGTGGFGGYTF
- TRBJ2-7 - TRBV28 12 TGTGCCAGCGATAACCAGGTGGAGGGTCTGTACTTC CASDNQVEGLYF
- TRBJ2-3 TRBD1 TRBV7-3 14 TGTGCCAGCAGCGCCAACAGGGGACCAGATACGCAGTATTTT CASSANRGPDTQYF
once TRBJ2-7 TRBD2 TRBV28 15 TGTGCCAGCAGACCCCCCAGCGGGAGCTCCTACGAGCAGTACTTC CASRPPSGSSYEQYF
- TRBJ2-2 - TRBV7-6 12 TGTGCCAGCAGCCCTCGTGCCGGGGAGCTGTTTTTT CASSPRAGELFF
- TRBJ2-2 TRBD1 TRBV7-3 15 TGTGCCAGCAGCTTAATGGCAGGGGGTACCGGGGAGCTGTTTTTT CASSLMAGGTGELFF
- TRBJ2-1 - TRBV7-9 19 TGTGCCAGCAGTCCTCGGTTGGGTGGGGGGGGCCCCTCCTACAATGAGCAGTTCTTC CASSPRLGGGGPSYNEQFF
- TRBJ2-1 - TRBV28 12 TGTGCCAGCGGGACACTCCGTAGGGAGCAGTTCTTC CASGTLRREQFF
- TRBJ1-1 - TRBV6-6 15 TGTGCCAGCAGGGGTGGCCTAGGGGAGAACACTGAAGCTTTCTTT CASRGGLGENTEAFF
- TRBJ2-1 TRBD2 TRBV6-1 20 TGTGCCAGCAGTGAGGAACCGGGACTAGCGGAAGGGACCTCCTACAATGAGCAGTTCTTC CASSEEPGLAEGTSYNEQFF
- TRBJ1-1 - TRBV6-5 11 TGTGCCAGCAGTACCCCGGGTGGAGCTTTCTTT CASSTPGGAFF
- TRBJ2-1 TRBD2 TRBV30 19 TGTGCCTGGAGTGTATTCGCGGGAGGGCCTACCGGCTCCTACAATGAGCAGTTCTTC CAWSVFAGGPTGSYNEQFF
few TRBJ1-2 TRBD1 TRBV10-3 13 TGTGCCATCGGAGGACAGGGGGCCAATGGCTACACCTTC CAIGGQGANGYTF
- TRBJ2-3 TRBD2 TRBV11-2 13 TGTGCCAGCAGCACCGAGCGGGGCGTGTCGCAGTATTTT CASSTERGVSQYF
- TRBJ2-1 - TRBV7-2 14 TGTGCCAGCAGCTTCTTCATCGGCTACAATGAGCAGTTCTTC CASSFFIGYNEQFF
- TRBJ1-3 - TRBV18 15 TGTGCCAGCTCACCAGGGCAGTCCTCTGGAAACACCATATATTTT CASSPGQSSGNTIYF
- TRBJ2-1 TRBD2 TRBV9 15 TGTGCCAGCAGCTCAACTAGCGGGATAGGCAATGAGCAGTTCTTC CASSSTSGIGNEQFF
- TRBJ1-2 - TRBV13 19 TGTGCCAGCAGCTCCTTTAGTTTACCCCAGGGGTTCTCTAACTATGGCTACACCTTC CASSSFSLPQGFSNYGYTF
- TRBJ2-2 - TRBV4-1 16 TGCGCCAGCAGCCAAGAATACGGGAGAGACACCGGGGAGCTGTTTTTT CASSQEYGRDTGELFF
- TRBJ1-5 - TRBV6-1 15 TGTGCCAGCATCGATCTGAGGCTTAGCAATCAGCCCCAGCATTTT CASIDLRLSNQPQHF
- TRBJ2-1 - TRBV7-9 16 TGTGCCAGCAGCTTAGAGGACTCTGCAGTAAGCAATGAGCAGTTCTTC CASSLEDSAVSNEQFF
- TRBJ2-3 - TRBV5-1 14 TGCGCCAGCAGCTTAGGGGCCCAGGCAGATACGCAGTATTTT CASSLGAQADTQYF
- TRBJ1-1 - TRBV6-5 14 TGTGCCAGCAGTGAATTGATGGGGACAACTGAAGCTTTCTTT CASSELMGTTEAFF
once TRBJ1-6 TRBD1 TRBV5-8 14 TGTGCCAGCAGCTTTGGACAGGGGAATTCACCCCTCCACTTT CASSFGQGNSPLHF
once TRBJ2-7 TRBD2 TRBV27 12 TGTGCCAGCAGTCAGACTAGCGGTTCTCTGTACTTC CASSQTSGSLYF
once TRBJ1-2 - TRBV6-5 12 TGTGCCAGCAGGGAGGGACCGAGGAGCTACACCTTC CASREGPRSYTF
- TRBJ2-1 TRBD2 TRBV9 18 TGTGCCAGCAGCGCCGGGACTAGCGGGATAGCTCCCTACAATGAGCAGTTCTTC CASSAGTSGIAPYNEQFF
- TRBJ2-7 TRBD2 TRBV7-2 17 TGTGCCAGCAGCTATGGGACTAGCGGGAGGGGGATCTACGAGCAGTACTTC CASSYGTSGRGIYEQYF
- TRBJ2-7 TRBD2 TRBV7-8 15 TGTGCCAGCAGCTTAGGACTAGCGGGAAGGTACGAGCAGTACTTC CASSLGLAGRYEQYF
- TRBJ1-5 - TRBV15 14 TGTGCCACCAGGGTAAGCAGGGACAATCAGCCCCAGCATTTT CATRVSRDNQPQHF
once TRBJ2-4 TRBD2 TRBV18 15 TGTGCCAGCTCACTAGCGGGAGGAACCAAAAACATTCAGTACTTC CASSLAGGTKNIQYF
- TRBJ2-1 TRBD2 TRBV19 17 TGTGCCAGTAGTATGGTAGCGGGGGACGGACCCTACAATGAGCAGTTCTTC CASSMVAGDGPYNEQFF
- TRBJ2-2 - TRBV6-5 12 TGTGCCAGCAGTTCTACGGTGGGGGAGCTGTTTTTT CASSSTVGELFF